This is a list of T cell receptor beta chains from one sample in a study of TIL therapy for anti-PD-1-resistant metastatic lung cancer. The protocol was immunoSEQ multiplex PCR, while the TCRdb copy is restricted to in-frame clones and leaves out a portion. Seen here are approximately 50,000 clones, around 80% observed once, and the top ten hold roughly 15%. Specimen: blood, collected at baseline. The receptors here all came from a man between 65 and 80 years old with non-small cell lung cancer. The CDR3 runs from the conserved cysteine through the conserved F or W. D genes are given only for firm matches. Clone size is shown for a subset of rows, as once, few, many or a class of expanded clone.

few,TRBJ2-2,TRBD2,TRBV28,TGTGCCAGCCGGTGGGCTAGCGGGACCGGGGAGCTGTTTTTT,CASRWASGTGELFF
.,TRBJ2-7,.,TRBV4-3,TGCGCCAGCAGCCAAGATTTCACAGGGACCTCCTACGAGCAGTACTTC,CASSQDFTGTSYEQYF
.,TRBJ2-1,TRBD2,TRBV30,TGTGCCTGGAGTGTACGGGCTAGCGGGGCCTACAATGAGCAGTTCTTC,CAWSVRASGAYNEQFF
.,TRBJ2-1,TRBD2,TRBV19,TGTGCCAGTAGCGGACTAGCGGGTTACAATGAGCAGTTCTTC,CASSGLAGYNEQFF
few,TRBJ1-1,.,TRBV6-1,TGTGCCAGCAGTGAACGTCGACAGGAGAACACTGAAGCTTTCTTT,CASSERRQENTEAFF
.,TRBJ1-2,TRBD1,TRBV27,TGTGCCAGCAGATTCGGCGGGGACAGGGATCTCTATGGCTACACCTTC,CASRFGGDRDLYGYTF
.,TRBJ2-2,.,TRBV5-1,TGCGCCAGCAGCTTGGAGGCAGCCACGAACACCGGGGAGCTGTTTTTT,CASSLEAATNTGELFF
.,TRBJ2-1,.,TRBV4-1,TGCGCCAGCAGCCGAACTTCACAGGGAACGGTGTTGAATGAGCAGTTCTTC,CASSRTSQGTVLNEQFF
.,TRBJ2-1,TRBD2,TRBV5-1,TGCGCCAGCAGCTTGGGTATAGCGGGAGTGGATGAGCAGTTCTTC,CASSLGIAGVDEQFF
.,TRBJ1-2,.,TRBV6-1,TGTGCCAGCAGTGTACAGACAGGCGGAAACTATGGCTACACCTTC,CASSVQTGGNYGYTF
.,TRBJ2-7,.,TRBV28,TGTGCCAGCACCTCTAGTGTCTCCTACGAGCAGTACTTC,CASTSSVSYEQYF
.,TRBJ1-5,.,TRBV7-9,TGTGCCAGCAGCTTATTGAATCAGCCCCAGCATTTT,CASSLLNQPQHF
.,TRBJ2-3,.,TRBV6-4,TGTGCCAGCGGGATAGACAGTTTCACAGATACGCAGTATTTT,CASGIDSFTDTQYF
.,TRBJ2-1,.,TRBV6-4,TGTGCCAGCAGTGATATCTCGGGGCCCGAGCAGTTCTTC,CASSDISGPEQFF
.,TRBJ2-2,.,TRBV7-3,TGTGCCAGCAGTTCCCGGCCCGGGGAGCTGTTTTTT,CASSSRPGELFF
.,TRBJ2-1,TRBD1,TRBV7-9,TGTGCCAGCAGCCAGGGGGATTTGTACAATGAGCAGTTCTTC,CASSQGDLYNEQFF
.,TRBJ2-2,TRBD1,TRBV5-1,TGCGCCAGCAGCTTAAGAGGACAGGGAAATACCGGGGAGCTGTTTTTT,CASSLRGQGNTGELFF
once,TRBJ1-1,TRBD1,TRBV5-1,TGCGCCAGCAGCGTTGACAGGGAGATGAACACTGAAGCTTTCTTT,CASSVDREMNTEAFF
.,TRBJ2-3,.,TRBV9,TGTGCCAGCAGCGTAGGAAGGGGGGGAGGGCCCTCAGATACGCAGTATTTT,CASSVGRGGGPSDTQYF
few,TRBJ1-2,.,TRBV18,TGTGCCAGCTCAACCGCTCAGGGTTCTGAGGGCTACACCTTC,CASSTAQGSEGYTF
.,TRBJ1-2,.,TRBV7-9,TGTGCCAGCAGCCCTGACAGGCGCCTGGGCACCTTC,CASSPDRRLGTF
.,TRBJ2-1,TRBD1,TRBV27,TGTGCCAGCAGTTTATCGACAGGGAATGAGCAGTTCTTC,CASSLSTGNEQFF
.,TRBJ2-7,.,TRBV4-1,TGCGCCAGCAGCCAAGGGGTATCCTACGAGCAGTACTTC,CASSQGVSYEQYF
once,TRBJ2-6,.,TRBV21-1,TGTGCCAGCAGCAAAAGCCAGTGGAGCTCTGGGGCCAACGTCCTGACTTTC,CASSKSQWSSGANVLTF
few,TRBJ1-2,.,TRBV20-1,TGCAGTGCTACATCACGGGATGGCTACACCTTC,CSATSRDGYTF
.,TRBJ2-7,TRBD2,TRBV4-1,TGCGCCAGCAGCCCTATCCCCGGGACTAGCCGAGAAGAGCAGTACTTC,CASSPIPGTSREEQYF
.,TRBJ2-2,TRBD1,TRBV28,TGTGCCAGCAGTTTAGGGGGATATGGGACAGGGGCCGGGGAGCTGTTTTTT,CASSLGGYGTGAGELFF
.,TRBJ1-5,.,TRBV14,TGTGCCAGCAGCCAAGAGAGTGCCTGGCAGCCCCAGCATTTT,CASSQESAWQPQHF
.,TRBJ2-7,.,TRBV4-3,TGCGCCAGCAGCCACGGCGGTGGTTCCTACGAGCAGTACTTC,CASSHGGGSYEQYF
.,TRBJ2-3,.,TRBV7-3,TGTGCCAGCAGCTTGTCTCGACTAAGCACAGATACGCAGTATTTT,CASSLSRLSTDTQYF
.,TRBJ2-5,.,TRBV14,TGTGCCAGCAGCCAAAATGCGGCGAGGAAAGAGACCCAGTACTTC,CASSQNAARKETQYF
.,TRBJ1-2,.,TRBV7-9,TGTGCCAGCAGCTTAAATGAGAATGGCTACACCTTC,CASSLNENGYTF
once,TRBJ2-7,.,TRBV5-1,TGCGCCAGCAGCTTGGTACCCGCTACCTACGAGCAGTACTTC,CASSLVPATYEQYF
.,TRBJ2-7,TRBD2,TRBV15,TGTGCCACCAGCAGATTACGTAGCGGGAGTGGGTACGAGCAGTACTTC,CATSRLRSGSGYEQYF
.,TRBJ2-3,.,TRBV4-1,TGCGCCAGCAGCCAAGAAGCGGACACAGATACGCAGTATTTT,CASSQEADTDTQYF
.,TRBJ1-4,.,TRBV6-5,TGTGCCAGCGGAGGCTCCACTAATGAAAAACTGTTTTTT,CASGGSTNEKLFF
.,TRBJ2-1,TRBD2,TRBV7-2,TGTGCCAGCAGCTCAATAGCGGGAGGTCGAAATGAGCAGTTCTTC,CASSSIAGGRNEQFF
.,TRBJ1-4,TRBD1,TRBV10-3,TGTGCCATCAGTGAGTCGACAGGGGCAGGCGAAAAACTGTTTTTT,CAISESTGAGEKLFF
.,TRBJ2-5,.,TRBV7-2,TGTGCCAGCAGCTCAAGGCAGCCACAAGAGACCCAGTACTTC,CASSSRQPQETQYF
once,TRBJ2-3,TRBD2,TRBV9,TGTGCCAGCAGCGTAGCGGGTGCAGCGGGAGAGTGGACAGATACGCAGTATTTT,CASSVAGAAGEWTDTQYF
.,TRBJ2-1,TRBD1,TRBV7-9,TGTGCCAGCAGCTTAGTGCAGGGGGTTTACAATGAGCAGTTCTTC,CASSLVQGVYNEQFF
.,TRBJ2-7,TRBD1,TRBV14,TGTGCCAGCAGCCAAGCCGGGACAGGGGCTCGGGAGCAGTACTTC,CASSQAGTGAREQYF
.,TRBJ2-7,TRBD2,TRBV7-8,TGTGCCAGCAGCTTAGGGGTACTAGCGGGAGACTCCTACGAGCAGTACTTC,CASSLGVLAGDSYEQYF